A selection of T cell receptor beta chains follows, all from one sample in a study of somatic mutations in cytotoxic T cells in rheumatoid arthritis. TCRdb's table, derived via immunoSEQ multiplex PCR, lists solely in-frame clones and lacks some. The table has about 10,000 clones, 77% seen once; the top ten hold over 20%. The sequencing sample was made of CD8+ T cells sorted from blood. These receptors all come from a man aged 50-59 years in good health. CDR3s include the opening cysteine and the closing phenylalanine or tryptophan. The size of a clone is reported for some rows only, either as once, few or many, or as a class for expanded clones.

>TRBV27|TRBJ2-5|NA
CASSQGTSGETQYF
>TRBV7-9|TRBJ1-2|NA
CASAGRGYGYTF
>TRBV5-5|TRBJ2-3|NA
CASSLLAVASTDTQYF
>TRBV30|TRBJ2-1|once
CAWVGPTNNEQFF
>TRBV7-9|TRBJ2-2|NA
CASTRAANTGELFF
>TRBV7-8|TRBJ2-1|medium-sized
CASSSEGQGGDNEQFF
>TRBV6-1|TRBJ1-5|NA
CASSEGGGGSNQPQHF
>TRBV28|NA|NA
CATLRQGSYEQYF
>TRBV4-3|TRBJ2-7|NA
CASSLGGSGYEQYF
>TRBV5-1|TRBJ2-5|NA
CASSLAARGETQYF
>TRBV13|TRBJ2-2|NA
CASSSVRGNTGELFF
>TRBV10-1|TRBJ2-2|NA
CASSESSGCTGELFF
>TRBV2|TRBJ2-2|NA
CASSSGTGGRRELFF
>TRBV7-9|TRBJ2-5|NA
CASGSMEETQYF
>TRBV27|TRBJ2-1|NA
CASSLSRQYNEQFF
>TRBV5-8|TRBJ2-1|NA
CANTAALRGAYNEQFF
>TRBV18|NA|NA
CASSPVEDNEQYF
>TRBV9|TRBJ2-7|NA
CASSLSDSIDSYEQYF
>TRBV15|TRBJ2-5|NA
CATSRAPGQQGHQETQYF
>TRBV10-3|TRBJ1-3|NA
CATLQGASGNTIYF
>TRBV7-9|TRBJ2-1|NA
CASSKAGGWVF
>TRBV27|TRBJ1-2|NA
CASSYSDTDGYTF
>TRBV9|TRBJ1-1|NA
CASSEWGGTEAFF
>TRBV7-8|TRBJ2-2|NA
CASSLGSVTGELFF
>TRBV28|TRBJ2-7|NA
CAGSRGGSGYEQYF
>TRBV27|TRBJ2-7|NA
CASSLYSSYEQYF
>TRBV9|TRBJ2-7|NA
CASSVGGGPGYEQYF
>TRBV9|TRBJ2-1|NA
CASSASGGSYNEQFF
>TRBV18|TRBJ1-6|NA
CASSRTGQGFDSPLHF
>TRBV7-9|TRBJ2-1|NA
CASSRGNEQFF
>TRBV4-2|TRBJ2-7|NA
CASSQEGGSSYEQYF
>TRBV7-8|TRBJ2-5|few
CASSETPSIQETQYF
>TRBV7-9|TRBJ2-1|NA
CASSQKREGYYNEQFF
>TRBV27|TRBJ1-6|NA
CASRSGTGVYSPLHF
>TRBV9|TRBJ2-3|few
CASSVEPPDTQYF
>TRBV4-1|TRBJ2-2|NA
CASSQTQGAETGELFF
>TRBV11-2|TRBJ1-4|NA
CASRDRIYNEKLFF
>TRBV9|TRBJ1-1|NA
CASSASGRGDTEAFF
>TRBV11-2|TRBJ2-7|NA
CASSLAAGTYEQYF
>TRBV4-1|TRBJ2-1|NA
CASSPRLNNEQFF